This entry lists 2 T cell receptor beta chains sequenced from one sample in a study of metastatic and nonmetastatic thyroid tumors. Via MiXCR, TCRdb re-called the PCR reads. Of roughly 32,000 clones in the sample, 7% to 9% were seen once. Treatment of any kind had been given to no patient before thyroid surgery. The sample was blood. The origin of the receptors is a female donor with papillary thyroid cancer or a benign thyroid nodule (not recorded which). Some clones in this sample may be carry-over from other donors' samples.

This clone was recorded many times. This chain joins TRBV4-1 and TRBJ2-3; 10 bases fit TRBD2. CDR1 is MGHRA, CDR2 YSYEKL, per germline. Losses at the gene ends were 1 base for V and 6 bases for J; bases not matched to a gene: 13. The CDR3 runs to 18 residues. The CDR3 protein is CASSQVDSGRSFLDTQYF. DNA for the CDR3: TGCGCCAGCAGCCAAGTCGATAGCGGGAGGTCCTTCCTGGATACGCAGTATTTT.

This clone was found many times. V is TRBV7-6 and J is TRBJ2-7; D is perhaps TRBD2 (6 bases). V lost 5 bases and J lost 7, with 9 bases in between. CDR3 length equals 11 residues. From germline, CDR1 is SGHVS and CDR2 FNYEAQ. The CDR3 loop reads CASSDGLEQYF. The CDR3 DNA is TGTGCCAGCAGCGACGGACTAGAGCAGTACTTC.